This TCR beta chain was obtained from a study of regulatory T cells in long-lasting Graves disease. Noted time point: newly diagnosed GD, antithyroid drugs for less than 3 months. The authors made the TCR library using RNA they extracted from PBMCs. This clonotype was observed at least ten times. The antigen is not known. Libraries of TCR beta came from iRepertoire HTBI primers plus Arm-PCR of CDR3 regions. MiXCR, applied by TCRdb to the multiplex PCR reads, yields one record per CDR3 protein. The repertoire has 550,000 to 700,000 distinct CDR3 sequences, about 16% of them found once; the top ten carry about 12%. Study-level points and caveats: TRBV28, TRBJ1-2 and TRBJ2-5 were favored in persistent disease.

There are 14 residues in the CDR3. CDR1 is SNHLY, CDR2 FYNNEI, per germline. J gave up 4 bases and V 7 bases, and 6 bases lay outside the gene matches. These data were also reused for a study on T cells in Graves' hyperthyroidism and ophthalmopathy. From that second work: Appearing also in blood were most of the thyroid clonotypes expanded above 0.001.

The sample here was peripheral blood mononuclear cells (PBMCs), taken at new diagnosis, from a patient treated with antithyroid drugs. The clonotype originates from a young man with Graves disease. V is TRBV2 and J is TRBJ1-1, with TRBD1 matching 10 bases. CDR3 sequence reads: CASTGQGGITEAFF. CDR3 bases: TGTGCCAGCACCGGACAGGGGGGAATCACTGAAGCTTTCTTT.